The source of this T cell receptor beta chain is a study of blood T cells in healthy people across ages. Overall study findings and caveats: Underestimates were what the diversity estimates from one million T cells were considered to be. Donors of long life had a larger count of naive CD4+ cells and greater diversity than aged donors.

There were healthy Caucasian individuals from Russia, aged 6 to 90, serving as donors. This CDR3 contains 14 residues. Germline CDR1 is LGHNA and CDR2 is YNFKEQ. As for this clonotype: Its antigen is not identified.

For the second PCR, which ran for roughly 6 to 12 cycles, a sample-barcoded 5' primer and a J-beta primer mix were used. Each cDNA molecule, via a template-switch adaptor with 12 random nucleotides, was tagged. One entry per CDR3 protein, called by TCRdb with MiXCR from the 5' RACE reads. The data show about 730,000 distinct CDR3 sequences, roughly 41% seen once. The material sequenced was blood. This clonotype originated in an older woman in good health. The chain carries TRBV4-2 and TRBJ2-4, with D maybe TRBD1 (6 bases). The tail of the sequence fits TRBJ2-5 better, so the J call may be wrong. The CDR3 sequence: CASSHIGGEETQYF. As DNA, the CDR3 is TGTGCCAGCAGCCACATAGGGGGAGAAGAGACCCAGTACTTC.